This T cell receptor beta chain was found in a study of shared clonotypes between healthy human individuals. CDR3 length equals 16 residues. V dropped 5 bases and J dropped 6; count of bases not matched to a gene: 11. Germline CDR1 is MDHEN and CDR2 is SYDVKM. General observations from the study: Researchers found naive subsets generally carried larger estimated richness than memory subsets.

The naive CD8 subset, CD45RO-negative cells positively selected for CCR7, excluded terminally differentiated effector memory CD45RA+ cells. This clone was seen once. Antigen unknown. TCRdb's table, derived via immunoSEQ multiplex PCR, lists solely in-frame clones and lacks some. This repertoire shows about 610,000 clones, roughly 96% found once; its top ten account for about 0.11%. The source is a woman aged 25 to 39 in good health. The chain couples TRBV28 to TRBJ2-7, with TRBD1 matching over 12 bases. Sequenced input: naive CD8+ T cells sorted from blood. The CDR3 here is CASSAQPGQGAPEQYF. In DNA form, the CDR3 reads TGTGCCAGCAGTGCACAACCGGGACAGGGGGCTCCCGAGCAGTACTTC.